Listed below are T cell receptor beta chains from one sample, sequenced in a study of T cell repertoires in cytomegalovirus infection. Which antigens these TCRs recognize remains unknown. TCRdb used MiXCR to reprocess the reads, holding one entry per CDR3 protein. The table records 100,000 to 150,000 distinct CDR3 sequences, approximately 24% of them present only once. The material sequenced was PBMCs, sequenced either directly or after in vitro stimulation (not recorded which). Receptor source: a human donor in good health (CMV status not recorded). Some clones in this sample may be carry-over from other donors' samples. Each CDR3 is given with its conserved first and last residue. The D gene is left open where the match is weak. The listing skips clone size in some rows; elsewhere it reads once, few, many or a size class.

cdr3_length,d_call,clone_size,j_call,v_call,cdr3_aa,cdr3_nt
14,-,-,TRBJ2-6,TRBV7-2,CASSPGVGAKVLTF,TGTGCCAGCAGCCCGGGAGTCGGGGCCAAAGTCCTGACTTTC
17,TRBD2,many,TRBJ2-4,TRBV7-8,CASSPKASGITKNIQYF,TGTGCCAGCAGCCCCAAGGCCAGCGGGATAACCAAAAACATTCAGTACTTC
16,TRBD2,-,TRBJ2-3,TRBV5-1,CASSRTLLAITDTQYF,TGCGCCAGCAGCCGAACCCTACTAGCGATCACAGATACGCAGTATTTT
13,-,few,TRBJ1-2,TRBV6-2/TRBV6-3,CASSASFNYGYTF,TGTGCCAGCTCGGCTTCGTTTAACTATGGCTACACCTTC
18,TRBD2,few,TRBJ2-2,TRBV4-1,CASSQAGALAGNTGELFF,TGCGCCAGCAGCCAAGCGGGGGCGCTAGCGGGGAACACCGGGGAGCTGTTTTTT
15,-,-,TRBJ2-2,TRBV12-3/TRBV12-4,CASSLMTGNTGELFF,TGTGCCAGCAGTTTGATGACGGGAAACACCGGGGAGCTGTTTTTT
15,-,many,TRBJ2-3,TRBV7-2,CASSPIGSGTDTQYF,TGTGCCAGCAGCCCCATCGGGTCCGGCACAGATACGCAGTATTTT
16,TRBD2,few,TRBJ2-1,TRBV9,CASSVGGDPETFEQFF,TGTGCCAGCAGCGTTGGGGGGGACCCTGAAACTTTTGAGCAGTTCTTC
15,-,few,TRBJ2-3,TRBV10-3,CAISERDAGTDTQYF,TGTGCCATCAGTGAACGGGACGCGGGCACAGATACGCAGTATTTT
16,-,many,TRBJ1-1,TRBV7-9,CASSYGQLVRGTEAFF,TGTGCCAGCAGCTACGGACAGTTGGTAAGGGGCACTGAAGCTTTCTTT
12,-,-,TRBJ2-3,TRBV7-2,CASSSLSDTQYF,TGTGCCAGCAGCTCCCTATCAGATACGCAGTATTTT
12,-,-,TRBJ2-5,TRBV12-5,CASGLDSATQYF,TGTGCTAGTGGTTTGGACAGTGCGACCCAGTACTTC
14,-,-,TRBJ1-5,TRBV12-3/TRBV12-4,CASSLTGLYQPQHF,TGTGCCAGCAGTTTGACAGGACTTTATCAGCCCCAGCATTTT
15,-,few,TRBJ1-2,TRBV19,CASSRFIGQVYGYTF,TGTGCCAGTAGTAGGTTTATCGGGCAGGTCTATGGCTACACCTTC
13,-,-,TRBJ2-7,TRBV7-2,CASRQGGASEQYF,TGTGCCAGCAGACAGGGAGGGGCTTCCGAGCAGTACTTC
18,TRBD2,many,TRBJ2-3,TRBV7-8,CASSSHVLAGGPADTQYF,TGTGCCAGCAGCTCGCACGTCCTAGCGGGAGGGCCCGCAGATACGCAGTATTTT
15,-,-,TRBJ1-5,TRBV6-2/TRBV6-3,CASSPGKYSNQPQHF,TGTGCCAGCAGCCCCGGCAAATATAGCAATCAGCCCCAGCATTTT
15,-,-,TRBJ2-5,TRBV27,CASSRRVSIQETQYF,TGTGCCAGCAGTAGGCGGGTATCGATTCAGGAGACCCAGTACTTC
15,TRBD2,-,TRBJ2-1,TRBV20-1,CSTGTSGRLDNEQFF,TGCAGTACAGGGACTAGCGGGAGACTCGACAATGAGCAGTTCTTC
14,-,many,TRBJ1-1,TRBV7-2,CASSGSLLNTEAFF,TGTGCCAGCAGTGGGTCTCTATTGAACACTGAAGCTTTCTTT
14,TRBD2,-,TRBJ2-5,TRBV7-2,CASSLAGGVETQYF,TGTGCCAGCAGCTTAGCGGGAGGGGTAGAGACCCAGTACTTC
16,-,-,TRBJ1-5,TRBV7-2,CASSFRGFSRYQPQHF,TGTGCCAGCAGCTTTAGGGGTTTTAGTAGGTATCAGCCCCAGCATTTT
15,-,few,TRBJ2-3,TRBV4-1,CASSPDRLRTDTQYF,TGCGCCAGCAGCCCCGACAGGCTCCGCACAGATACGCAGTATTTT
14,-,few,TRBJ1-5,TRBV19,CASGDGYSNQPQHF,TGTGCCAGTGGCGACGGATATAGCAATCAGCCCCAGCATTTT
14,TRBD2,many,TRBJ2-3,TRBV12-3/TRBV12-4,CASSSGKVAGLQYF,TGTGCCAGCAGTTCCGGCAAGGTAGCGGGTTTACAGTATTTT
17,TRBD2,few,TRBJ2-1,TRBV9,CASSSRLAGEPGNEQFF,TGTGCCAGCAGCTCCCGCCTAGCGGGAGAACCGGGGAATGAGCAGTTCTTC
15,TRBD1,-,TRBJ1-4,TRBV11-2,CASSPGTGGFEKLFF,TGTGCCAGCAGCCCCGGGACAGGGGGTTTTGAAAAACTGTTTTTT
13,-,once,TRBJ2-1,TRBV30,CAWNRQGEGEQFF,TGTGCCTGGAATCGGCAGGGTGAAGGTGAGCAGTTCTTC
15,-,many,TRBJ1-2,TRBV10-3,CAISTRDTVKGSYTF,TGTGCCATCAGTACTCGGGACACCGTCAAAGGAAGCTACACCTTC
17,TRBD1,-,TRBJ2-7,TRBV6-2/TRBV6-3,CASSYQTPGTGTYEQYF,TGTGCCAGCAGCTACCAGACCCCGGGGACAGGGACCTACGAGCAGTACTTC
20,TRBD2,-,TRBJ2-1,TRBV9,CASSARAGTSGSVSYNEQFF,TGTGCCAGCAGCGCCAGAGCCGGGACTAGCGGGAGTGTCTCCTACAATGAGCAGTTCTTC
16,TRBD2,-,TRBJ2-5,TRBV11-3,CASSLNGGRFSETQYF,TGTGCCAGCAGCTTAAATGGCGGGAGGTTTTCGGAGACCCAGTACTTC
14,TRBD2,-,TRBJ2-1,TRBV10-3,CAISAASGRGEQFF,TGTGCCATCAGTGCTGCTAGCGGGAGAGGTGAGCAGTTCTTC
14,-,-,TRBJ2-7,TRBV29-1,CSVEEGSGSYEQYF,TGCAGCGTTGAAGAGGGGTCGGGGTCCTACGAGCAGTACTTC
13,-,few,TRBJ2-2,TRBV7-2,CASSPDPTGELFF,TGTGCCAGCAGCCCCGACCCCACCGGGGAGCTGTTTTTT
15,-,-,TRBJ2-5,TRBV6-5,CASSYFTGGEETQYF,TGTGCCAGCAGTTATTTCACGGGGGGCGAAGAGACCCAGTACTTC
14,-,-,TRBJ1-5,TRBV28,CASSRWQNNQPQHF,TGTGCCAGCAGTCGATGGCAGAATAATCAGCCCCAGCATTTT
14,TRBD2,few,TRBJ2-7,TRBV7-2,CASRVSGRAVEQYF,TGTGCCAGCAGAGTTAGCGGGAGGGCCGTCGAGCAGTACTTC
12,-,few,TRBJ1-1,TRBV19,CATGDGLTEAFF,TGTGCCACGGGAGACGGGCTCACTGAAGCTTTCTTT
13,-,many,TRBJ2-7,TRBV7-2,CASSPPTVYEQYF,TGTGCCAGCAGCCCCCCTACTGTCTACGAGCAGTACTTC
13,-,many,TRBJ2-5,TRBV10-3,CAISYGYGETQYF,TGTGCCATCAGTTACGGCTACGGGGAGACCCAGTACTTC
14,TRBD2,-,TRBJ2-5,TRBV12-3/TRBV12-4,CASSLGTSDGTQYF,TGTGCCAGCAGTTTGGGGACTAGCGATGGGACCCAGTACTTC
15,-,few,TRBJ1-3,TRBV6-6,CASSYSGTVGNTIYF,TGTGCCAGCAGTTACTCCGGGACGGTCGGAAACACCATATATTTT
22,TRBD2,many,TRBJ2-3,TRBV7-3,CASSSSLRGLAGYTNRTDTQYF,TGTGCCAGCAGCTCGTCTCTACGGGGACTAGCGGGATACACCAACCGCACAGATACGCAGTATTTT
12,-,-,TRBJ2-4,TRBV19,CASSIAENIQYF,TGTGCCAGTAGTATAGCCGAAAACATTCAGTACTTC
14,-,-,TRBJ2-5,TRBV27,CASSLYGGQETQYF,TGTGCCAGCAGTTTATACGGTGGCCAAGAGACCCAGTACTTC
13,-,many,TRBJ2-5,TRBV7-7,CASSGDSQETQYF,TGTGCTAGCAGCGGGGACAGCCAAGAGACCCAGTACTTC
13,-,many,TRBJ1-5,TRBV7-9,CASSPQSNQPQHF,TGTGCCAGCAGCCCGCAGAGCAATCAGCCCCAGCATTTT
12,TRBD2,-,TRBJ2-2,TRBV11-1,CASSFHGGKLFF,TGTGCCAGCAGCTTTCACGGGGGGAAGCTGTTTTTT
19,-,many,TRBJ1-2,TRBV7-9,CASSLWGSRDRDVNYGYTF,TGTGCCAGCAGCTTATGGGGGTCCCGGGATCGAGACGTAAACTATGGCTACACCTTC
14,TRBD1,few,TRBJ1-1,TRBV30,CAWTHRGLNTEAFF,TGTGCCTGGACACACAGGGGGCTCAACACTGAAGCTTTCTTT
15,-,few,TRBJ1-5,TRBV28,CASSLRGAASQPQHF,TGTGCCAGCAGTTTACGCGGGGCCGCGTCTCAGCCCCAGCATTTT
13,-,many,TRBJ2-5,TRBV10-3,CAISRDTQETQYF,TGTGCCATCAGCCGGGACACCCAAGAGACCCAGTACTTC
14,-,-,TRBJ2-2,TRBV12-3/TRBV12-4,CASSTRDGTGELFF,TGTGCCAGCAGCACCCGGGACGGGACCGGGGAGCTGTTTTTT
16,TRBD1,few,TRBJ2-2,TRBV6-2/TRBV6-3,CASSYPQGAGTGELFF,TGTGCCAGCAGTTACCCGCAGGGGGCCGGCACCGGGGAGCTGTTTTTT